A single sample is the source of the 20 T cell receptor beta chains below, sequenced in a study of cytomegalovirus exposure and HLA in healthy donors (dated by TCRdb to the late 2010s). The library was built by means of the immunoSEQ multiplex PCR assay. For the multiplex PCR, a mixture combining 60 forward primers for TCR Vbeta segments and 13 reverse primers for TCR Jbeta segments was used. This is the immuneACCESS table as TCRdb keeps it, with only in-frame sequences that have V and J called. A part of the clones is gone; compared with another copy, unresolved V genes explain less than half, and the rest is unexplained. The sample table gives about 53,000 clones. Of the sample, 9.5% to 15% falls within the top ten clones. Sequenced: PBMCs. These receptors all stem from a man younger than 35 in good health and CMV-seropositive.

This rearrangement joins TRBV19 to TRBJ1-5, with D possibly being TRBD1 (5 bases). Germline CDR1 reads LNHDA; CDR2 reads SQIVND (reference sequence). The length of the CDR3 is 14 residues. Trimming removed 7 bases from V and 0 bases from J, with 10 bases in between. In nucleotides, the CDR3 is TGTGCCAGTATTGCGGGGGATAGCAATCAGCCCCAGCATTTT. Translation gives CASIAGDSNQPQHF.

This chain uses TRBV27 with TRBJ2-1, with TRBD2 matching over 9 bases. Germline CDR1 is MNHEY and CDR2 is SMNVEV (reference sequence). The CDR3 consists of 19 residues. The junction had 15 bases not matched to a gene; V was cut back by 3 bases and J by 3 bases. This CDR3 is CASSFGTSLGSRIYNEQFF. Written as DNA, the CDR3 is TGTGCCAGCAGTTTCGGGACTAGCCTCGGGAGTAGGATCTACAATGAGCAGTTCTTC.

V usage is TRBV30 and J usage is TRBJ2-2; D possibly corresponds to TRBD2 (5 bases). The CDR3 totals 14 residues. Deletions cut 0 bases from V and 6 bases from J, with 11 bases between. The V gene's germline CDR1 is GTSNPN and CDR2 SVGIG (reference sequence). The CDR3 DNA reads TGTGCCTGGAGTGTATATGAGCGGCCCGGGGAGCTGTTTTTT. It specifies CAWSVYERPGELFF.

This chain connects TRBV7-6 to TRBJ2-5; D uncertain. The better agreement between TRBJ2-7 and the DNA end casts doubt on the J call. The CDR3 consists of 12 residues. Germline CDR1 is SGHVS and CDR2 is FNYEAQ. CDR3 amino acids: CASSPRSYEQYF. The CDR3 DNA follows: TGTGCCAGCAGCCCCCGGTCCTACGAGCAGTACTTC.

J is TRBJ2-7 and V is TRBV7-8; TRBD2 agrees at 14 bases. From germline, CDR1 is SGHVS and CDR2 FQNEAQ. The length of the CDR3 is 17 residues. After removal of 1 base from V and 4 bases from J, the junction contained 6 bases not matched to a gene. The CDR3 is CASSLGLTSGREYEQYF. In DNA form, the CDR3 reads TGTGCCAGCAGCTTAGGCTTGACTAGCGGGAGGGAGTACGAGCAGTACTTC.

Of note for this clone: The junction departs from the called germline gene at one end, perhaps through a read error. The V call is TRBV30, the J call TRBJ2-7; 7 positions agree with TRBD2. This CDR3 spans 14 amino acids. The V gene's germline CDR1 is GTSNPN and CDR2 SVGIG (reference sequence). The CDR3 DNA sequence: TGTGCCCGGAGTGTAAAGCGGGGTACCTACGAGCAGTACTTC. Its protein is CARSVKRGTYEQYF. Full variable domain (outside the CDR3, taken from reference TRBV30 and TRBJ2-7): SQTIHQWPATLVQPVGSPLSLECTVEGTSNPNLYWYRQAAGRGLQLLFYSVGIGQISSEVPQNLSASRPQDRQFILSSKKLLLSDSGFYLCARSVKRGTYEQYFGPGTRLTVT.

The chain employs TRBV11-3 and TRBJ2-2; TRBD1 aligns across 8 bases. Germline CDR1 SGHNT, CDR2 YENEEA. The CDR3 runs to 14 residues. V lost 5 bases to trimming and J lost 7 bases; unmatched junction nucleotides: 6. For the CDR3, the DNA is TGTGCCAGCAGCGTCAGACAGGGGTTCGGGGAGCTGTTTTTT. This sequence encodes CASSVRQGFGELFF.

The chain couples TRBV2 to TRBJ1-3; 7 nucleotides agree with TRBD1. The junction had 7 bases not matched to a gene; V was cut back by 6 bases and J by 14 bases. The CDR3 sequence is 11 residues long. Germline CDR1 is SNHLY and CDR2 is FYNNEI. For the CDR3, the DNA is TGTGCCAGCAGATCCTTGGGACAGCTATATTTT. This codes for CASRSLGQLYF.

The V and J genes are TRBV7-9 and TRBJ2-3; the match to TRBD2 covers 9 bases. J was trimmed by 5 bases and V by 2 bases; bases with no gene match: 14. Germline V gene lookup returns CDR1 SEHNR and CDR2 FQNEAQ (reference sequence). The CDR3 runs to 18 residues. The CDR3 reads CASSLRRLAGGPRDTQYF. CDR3 nucleotide sequence: TGTGCCAGCAGCTTAAGGAGGTTGGCGGGAGGGCCACGAGATACGCAGTATTTT.

The rearrangement joins TRBV30 to TRBJ1-1; possibly TRBD1 for D (5 bases). CDR1 GTSNPN and CDR2 SVGIG come from the germline V gene (reference sequence). Trimming shortened V by 0 bases and J by 4 bases, and 9 bases separated the two germline ends. The CDR3 length is 13 residues. CDR3: CAWSVLGGTEAFF. As DNA, the CDR3 is TGTGCCTGGAGTGTACTGGGGGGCACTGAAGCTTTCTTT.

The chain carries TRBV28 and TRBJ2-7; 14 positions match TRBD2. Germline V gene sequence: CDR1 MDHEN, CDR2 SYDVKM. The junction had 6 bases not matched to a gene; V was cut back by 5 bases and J by 6 bases. The CDR3 covers 15 residues. The CDR3 loop reads CASSLGLAGVGEQYF. In DNA form, the CDR3 reads TGTGCCAGCAGTCTGGGACTAGCGGGAGTCGGCGAGCAGTACTTC.

The rearrangement links TRBV9 to TRBJ1-1; possible D gene TRBD1, 5 bases. The germline gives CDR1 SGDLS, CDR2 YYNGEE. V was cut by 0 bases and J by 3 bases, with 6 bases left in between. The CDR3 contains 13 residues. CDR3 DNA sequence: TGTGCCAGCAGCGTAGTAGGGGACACTGAAGCTTTCTTT. It translates to CASSVVGDTEAFF.

The chain employs TRBV18 and TRBJ2-1; the D gene is possibly TRBD2 (5 bases). The ends were cut back, 5 bases at V and 5 bases at J, with 10 bases in the middle. The CDR3 extends over 13 amino acids. Germline assignment: CDR1 KGHSH and CDR2 LQKENI. The CDR3 loop is CASSNGADNEQFF. As DNA, the CDR3 is TGTGCCAGCTCAAACGGAGCGGACAATGAGCAGTTCTTC.

The chain is built from TRBV6-1 and TRBJ2-7; D call uncertain. The CDR3 consists of 14 residues. The V end was cut by 1 base, the J end by 4 bases, with 11 bases between. From germline, CDR1 is MNHNS and CDR2 SASEGT. This CDR3 is CASSEGANLYEQYF. The CDR3 DNA follows: TGTGCCAGCAGTGAAGGGGCAAACTTATACGAGCAGTACTTC.

The V and J genes are TRBV9 and TRBJ1-2, with a possible D match to TRBD1 (5 bases). CDR1 is SGDLS, CDR2 YYNGEE, per germline. V was trimmed by 2 bases and J by 0 bases, leaving 11 bases between them. The length of the CDR3 is 15 residues. The CDR3 loop reads CASSVQTVANYGYTF. The CDR3 coding sequence is TGTGCCAGCAGCGTTCAGACAGTAGCTAACTATGGCTACACCTTC. Looking up the rest from reference TRBV9 and TRBJ1-2 gives the full variable domain: DSGVTQTPKHLITATGQRVTLRCSPRSGDLSVYWYQQSLDQGLQFLIQYYNGEERAKGNILERFSAQQFPDLHSELNLSSLELGDSALYFCASSVQTVANYGYTFGSGTRLTVV.

This sequence joins TRBV5-4 and TRBJ2-5; the D gene is possibly TRBD2 (6 bases). V shed 4 bases and J shed 0 bases, with 10 bases lying between them. This CDR3 has 14 residues. Germline V CDR1 and CDR2: SGHNT, YYREEE (reference sequence). CDR3 DNA: TGTGCCAGCAGCCGGACTATTTACCAAGAGACCCAGTACTTC. Translated: CASSRTIYQETQYF. Variable domain in full (rest from reference TRBV5-4 and TRBJ2-5): ETGVTQSPTHLIKTRGQQVTLRCSSQSGHNTVSWYQQALGQGPQFIFQYYREEENGRGNFPPRFSGLQFPNYSSELNVNALELDDSALYLCASSRTIYQETQYFGPGTRLLVL.

The chain carries TRBV4-2 and TRBJ2-7; the match to TRBD2 covers 9 bases. V gave up 2 bases and J gave up 9 bases; unmatched junction bases: 14. The CDR3 is 16 amino acids. Germline V lookup: CDR1 LGHNA, CDR2 YNFKEQ. As DNA, the CDR3 is TGTGCCAGCAGCCAAATGACTGGGCTAGCGGGAAGCGCGCAGTACTTC. Amino acids: CASSQMTGLAGSAQYF.

The V gene is TRBV18, the J gene TRBJ2-7; TRBD1 is a possible D gene (6 bases). CDR1 and CDR2 (germline): KGHSH, LQKENI. Trimming cost V 2 bases and J 2 bases, with 22 bases left between them. This CDR3 has 18 amino acids. CDR3: CASSPGHRVVPDTYEQYF. CDR3 nucleotides: TGTGCCAGCTCACCAGGGCACAGGGTAGTGCCCGACACCTACGAGCAGTACTTC.

The chain combines TRBV5-1 with TRBJ1-4, with D possibly being TRBD1 (6 bases). CDR3 length equals 14 residues. The V gene's germline CDR1 is SGHRS and CDR2 YFSETQ. V was trimmed by 1 base and J by 6 bases, leaving 10 bases between them. CDR3 protein: CASSLSGVDEKLFF. The CDR3 nucleotides read TGCGCCAGCAGCTTGTCAGGGGTGGATGAAAAACTGTTTTTT.

V and J are TRBV5-1 and TRBJ2-1; 8 positions match TRBD2. The germline V gene encodes CDR1 SGHRS and CDR2 YFSETQ. The V segment lost 0 bases and the J segment 7 bases; nucleotides outside the gene matches: 3. The CDR3 is 14 amino acids. This chain's CDR3 is CASSLVGRGNEQFF. CDR3 sequence (DNA): TGCGCCAGCAGCTTGGTCGGGAGGGGGAATGAGCAGTTCTTC.